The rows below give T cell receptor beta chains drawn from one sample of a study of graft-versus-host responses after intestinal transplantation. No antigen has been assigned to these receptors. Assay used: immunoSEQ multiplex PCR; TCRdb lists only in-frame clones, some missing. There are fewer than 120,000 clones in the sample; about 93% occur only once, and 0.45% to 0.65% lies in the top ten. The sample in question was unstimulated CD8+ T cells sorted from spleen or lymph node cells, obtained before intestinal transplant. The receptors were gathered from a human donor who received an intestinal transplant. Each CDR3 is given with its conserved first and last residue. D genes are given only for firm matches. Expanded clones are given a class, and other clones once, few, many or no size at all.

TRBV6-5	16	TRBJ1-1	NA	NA	TGTGCCAGCAGTTCGGGACTAAGGGAGGAGAACACTGAAGCTTTCTTT	CASSSGLREENTEAFF
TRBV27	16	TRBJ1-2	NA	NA	TGTGCCAGCAGTTCGGACTTGGGGGATTCGGGCTATGGCTACACCTTC	CASSSDLGDSGYGYTF
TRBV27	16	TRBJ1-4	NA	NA	TGTGCCAGCAGTCCAATGACAGCGGCAACTAATGAAAAACTGTTTTTT	CASSPMTAATNEKLFF
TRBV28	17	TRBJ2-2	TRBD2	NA	TGTGCCAGCAGTAAACCGGGACTACCCTTTCTCACCGGGGAGCTGTTTTTT	CASSKPGLPFLTGELFF
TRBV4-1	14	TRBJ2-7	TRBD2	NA	TGCGCCAGCAGCCAGACTAGCGATTCCTACGAGCAGTACTTC	CASSQTSDSYEQYF
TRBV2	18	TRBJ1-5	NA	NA	TGTGCCAGCAGTCCGCCGGGCCCGAGGGGTCTCAGCAATCAGCCCCAGCATTTT	CASSPPGPRGLSNQPQHF
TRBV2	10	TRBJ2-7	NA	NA	TGTGCCAGCATAGGGGACGAGCAGTACTTC	CASIGDEQYF
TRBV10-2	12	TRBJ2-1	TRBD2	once	TGCGCCAGCAGGACTAGCGCCAATGAGCAGTTCTTC	CASRTSANEQFF
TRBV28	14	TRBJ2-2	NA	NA	TGTGCCAGCAGTTTATTTCAGTTCACCGGGGAGCTGTTTTTT	CASSLFQFTGELFF
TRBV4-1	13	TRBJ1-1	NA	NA	TGCGCCAGCAGCCAGACACTGAACACTGAAGCTTTCTTT	CASSQTLNTEAFF
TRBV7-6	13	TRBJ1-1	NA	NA	TGTGCCAGCAGCTTCAAAGATGGCGCTGAAGCTTTCTTT	CASSFKDGAEAFF
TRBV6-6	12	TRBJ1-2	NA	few	TGTGCCAGCGACCAGGGACACTATGGCTACACCTTC	CASDQGHYGYTF
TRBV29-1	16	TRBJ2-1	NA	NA	TGCAGCGTTGAAGACCCTACCGGGAGCAATTACAATGAGCAGTTCTTC	CSVEDPTGSNYNEQFF
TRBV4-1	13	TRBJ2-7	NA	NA	TGCGCCAGCGCGGGCCAAGCAGGCTACGAGCAGTACTTC	CASAGQAGYEQYF
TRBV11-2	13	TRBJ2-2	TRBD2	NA	TGTGCCAGTCGGACGGGGGGGACGGGGGAGCTGTTTTTT	CASRTGGTGELFF
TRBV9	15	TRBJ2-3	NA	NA	TGTGCCAGCAGCGTAGTGGGCCGAGGGGTAGATACGCAGTATTTT	CASSVVGRGVDTQYF
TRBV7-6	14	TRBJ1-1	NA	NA	TGTGCCAGCAGCTTAGCGGTGGGGGGAACCGAAGCTTTCTTT	CASSLAVGGTEAFF
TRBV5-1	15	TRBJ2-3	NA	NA	TGCGCCAGCAGCTTGGAATTGCGGGGCACAGATACGCAGTATTTT	CASSLELRGTDTQYF
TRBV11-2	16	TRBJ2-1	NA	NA	TGTGCCAGCAGCTTCGCGGGAGGCCCAGGGGGCAATGAGCAGTTCTTC	CASSFAGGPGGNEQFF
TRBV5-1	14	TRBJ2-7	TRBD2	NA	TGCGCCAGCAGCTTGTCGGGAGGGCCCACCGAGCAGTACTTC	CASSLSGGPTEQYF
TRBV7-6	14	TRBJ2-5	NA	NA	TGTGCCAGCAGCTACAGGGGGGGACAAGAGACCCAGTACTTC	CASSYRGGQETQYF
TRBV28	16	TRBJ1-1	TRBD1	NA	TGTGCCAGCAGTTCCTCTCGTCGGACAGGGAACACTGAAGCTTTCTTT	CASSSSRRTGNTEAFF
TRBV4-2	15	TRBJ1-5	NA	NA	TGTGCCAGCAGCCAAGAAGAATATAGCAATCAGCCCCAGCATTTT	CASSQEEYSNQPQHF
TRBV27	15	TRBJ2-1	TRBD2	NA	TGTGCCAGCAGTTTAGGACTAGCGGTCTACAATGAGCAGTTCTTC	CASSLGLAVYNEQFF
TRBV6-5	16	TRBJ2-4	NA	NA	TGTGCCAGCAGTTACGGGGCCAATCTAGCCAAAAACATTCAGTACTTC	CASSYGANLAKNIQYF
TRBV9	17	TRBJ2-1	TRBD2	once	TGTGCCAGCAGCTCCCGAACCGGGACTAGCGGAGCCAATGAGCAGTTCTTC	CASSSRTGTSGANEQFF
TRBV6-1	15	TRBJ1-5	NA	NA	TGTGCCAGCAGTGTCCCAGTCGATAGCAATCAGCCCCAGCATTTT	CASSVPVDSNQPQHF
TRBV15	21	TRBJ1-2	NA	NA	TGTGCCACCAGCAGAGAAGGCTCCAGCCTTAACCAGTTCCTCAAAAACCCTGGCTACACCTTC	CATSREGSSLNQFLKNPGYTF
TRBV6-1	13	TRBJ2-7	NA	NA	TGTGCCAGCAGTTATTCTGGGACCCACGAGCAGTACTTC	CASSYSGTHEQYF
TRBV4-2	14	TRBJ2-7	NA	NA	TGTGCCAGCAGCCAAGATCCAGGGCCCTACGAGCAGTACTTC	CASSQDPGPYEQYF
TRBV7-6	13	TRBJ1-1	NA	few	TGTGCCAGCAGCCGAGGGGGGTCCACTGAAGCTTTCTTT	CASSRGGSTEAFF
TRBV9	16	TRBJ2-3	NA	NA	TGTGCCAGCAGCGTAGCAGCGGCCTGGAGCACAGATACGCAGTATTTT	CASSVAAAWSTDTQYF
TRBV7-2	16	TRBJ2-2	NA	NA	TGTGCCAGCAGCTTCCGTCTGGGGATTATCACCGGGGAGCTGTTTTTT	CASSFRLGIITGELFF
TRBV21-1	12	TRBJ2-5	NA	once	TGTGCCAGCAGCAAAGAAGGAGAGACCCAGTACTTC	CASSKEGETQYF
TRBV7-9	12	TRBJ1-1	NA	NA	TGTGCCACCCTGCTGGGGAACACTGAAGCTTTCTTT	CATLLGNTEAFF
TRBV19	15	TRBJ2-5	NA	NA	TGTGCCAGTAGACCTGGTGGGGTGTACCAAGAGACCCAGTACTTC	CASRPGGVYQETQYF
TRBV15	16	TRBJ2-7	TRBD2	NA	TGTGCCACCAGCAGAGATCGCGGGAGGGCCTCCTACGAGCAGTACTTC	CATSRDRGRASYEQYF